A selection of T cell receptor beta chains follows, all from one sample in a study of T cell changes during pregnancy in multiple sclerosis. Data came from immunoSEQ multiplex PCR; TCRdb stores just in-frame clones and leaves some out. The sample consists of over 25,000 clones, approximately 94% of them appearing once. The source was CD4+ T cells from peripheral blood mononuclear cells, collected in the second trimester of pregnancy. These TCRs come from a female donor with multiple sclerosis, enrolled in a pregnancy study. Both conserved end residues are part of each CDR3.

j_call,v_call,cdr3_aa
TRBJ2-5,TRBV5-4,CASSSGGWETQYF
TRBJ2-3,TRBV30,CAWSVRGVEAQYF
TRBJ2-2,TRBV7-2,CASSFVTGELFF
TRBJ1-5,TRBV19,CASSVQGTEQPQHF
TRBJ2-2,TRBV7-6,CASRAVPLNTGELFF
TRBJ1-2,TRBV7-3,CASSLPGYGYTF
TRBJ1-4,TRBV7-9,CASSPRTGAEANEKLFF
TRBJ2-2,TRBV25-1,CASIQGNAGELFF
TRBJ2-2,TRBV5-1,CASSLGTSGGFTGELFF
TRBJ2-4,TRBV5-1,CASAEANIQYF
TRBJ1-4,TRBV10-1,CASSPSNEKLFF
TRBJ2-5,TRBV19,CASSMGQYQETQYF
TRBJ1-1,TRBV5-1,CASSFIGQLNTEAFF
TRBJ1-1,TRBV6-5,CASSYHPGGLNTEAFF
TRBJ1-1,TRBV6-1,CASRSQGAPNTEAFF
TRBJ2-1,TRBV7-9,CASSSGRGLNFEEQFF
TRBJ2-3,TRBV5-1,CASSLARAGGPVDTQYF
TRBJ2-7,TRBV19,CASSPGGRAGVRYEQYF
TRBJ2-3,TRBV27,CASSTSGQFTDTQYF
TRBJ2-7,TRBV6-6,CASSYSTAYEQYF
TRBJ2-5,TRBV30,CASEGLAGVETQYF
TRBJ2-5,TRBV10-2,CASRPQVKETQYF
TRBJ2-1,TRBV19,CASRQLAGDYNEQFF
TRBJ2-1,TRBV19,CASSSSGASYNEQFF
TRBJ2-1,TRBV7-8,CASSLRSGSKNEQFF
TRBJ2-7,TRBV20-1,CSASSYEQYF
TRBJ2-2,TRBV7-6,CASSLAPSGKPGELFF
TRBJ2-3,TRBV30,CAWSLLAGRTDTQYF
TRBJ2-7,TRBV11-2,CASSLQGMVYEQYF
TRBJ2-7,TRBV10-2,CASSESGGQYF
TRBJ2-7,TRBV5-6,CASSLFARIAASYEQYF
TRBJ2-1,TRBV7-2,CASSLLTSGRAHEQFF
TRBJ1-1,TRBV5-4,CASSLERGRNTEAFF
TRBJ1-1,TRBV19,CASSYGTGGPNTEAFF
TRBJ1-1,TRBV28,CASSFFGTGSNTEAFF
TRBJ2-3,TRBV5-4,CASSIDRGRTDTQYF
TRBJ1-1,TRBV7-3,CASSPVGQGAEAFF
TRBJ1-1,TRBV18,CASSQFDMVSEAFF
TRBJ1-1,TRBV6-5,CASSYFDRGTEAFF
TRBJ1-3,TRBV27,CASSKEGRARSGNTIYF
TRBJ2-1,TRBV5-8,CASRLLGRRSSYNEQFF
TRBJ2-1,TRBV7-8,CASSSSGKHYNEQFF
TRBJ2-1,TRBV5-1,CASSFPSPPYNEQFF
TRBJ2-5,TRBV30,CAWTGGATYF
TRBJ2-7,TRBV5-1,CASSFNRLAGAYEQYF
TRBJ2-7,TRBV21-1,CASIHRGAEQYF
TRBJ2-5,TRBV11-3,CASSSGQGPETQYF
TRBJ2-2,TRBV10-1,CASSESTEGELFF
TRBJ2-7,TRBV23-1,CASSQSPTLPPSRDF
TRBJ1-4,TRBV29-1,CSVKITGSANEKLFF
TRBJ1-2,TRBV2,CASTGQAYGYTF
TRBJ2-1,TRBV19,CASNPRQGAYNEQFF
TRBJ2-7,TRBV5-4,CASSSGTSGRAVTEQYF
TRBJ1-2,TRBV25-1,CASSAGQIYGYTF
TRBJ2-5,TRBV5-1,CASSSGQRKETQYF
TRBJ2-3,TRBV7-9,CASSLRGSGTDTQYF
TRBJ1-2,TRBV5-4,CASSLANIGGYTF
TRBJ1-2,TRBV4-1,CASSQDTGRQGASGYTF
TRBJ2-1,TRBV19,CASRLAGGPLSSYNEQFF
TRBJ2-2,TRBV25-1,CAISGQGFPGELFF